This T cell receptor beta chain was found in a study of blood T cells in healthy people across ages (dated by TCRdb to the mid-2010s). Turning to the overall study: In model experiments, roughly one uniquely barcoded TCR beta cDNA molecule per two T cells was captured by template switching. The study measured age-related changes in TCR beta repertoire diversity using deep sequencing normalized with unique cDNA molecular identifiers. The donors were split into four age groups: young (average about 15 years), middle-aged (39), aged (more than 55) and long-lived (under 90). Two additional independent replicas of 1 million unique cDNA reads from the same blood draw were analyzed for two donors (one aged 18 to 30 and one aged 80 or older). Summary of the overall study and its limitations: Donor CMV infection status was unknown, potentially confounding age-related changes in expanded clonotypes. There was a strong correlation between observed TCR beta diversity and the percentage of naive T cells measured by flow cytometry. Since profiling was done on bulk unsorted PBMCs, naive and antigen-experienced compartments could not be conclusively compared. The long-lived group showed more naive CD4+ T cells, fewer expanded clones and increased TCR diversity than the aged group, suggesting age selection. As age increased, observed TCR beta diversity per million T cells dropped in a roughly linear way, and a significant reduction was already evident by age around 41. Estimates of total diversity from one million sequenced T cells were regarded as lower bounds and underestimates.

From a lookup of the germline V gene, CDR1 and CDR2 are SQVTM and ANQGSEA. Measured from the cysteine to the phenylalanine, the CDR3 is 13 residues long. The entry retains the CDR3 DNA only, 39 bases that are in frame from base 1. The roughly 39 donors, aged about 6 to 95 years, were systemically healthy Caucasian individuals from Russia. Around 10 milliliters of peripheral blood were drawn from each donor into EDTA-treated Vacutainer tubes. Ficoll-Paque density-gradient centrifugation was used to isolate PBMCs, with at least 6 million per sample. Total RNA was extracted from PBMCs with Trizol reagent, with at least 6 micrograms obtained per sample. The percentages of naive CD45RAhigh/CD27high T cells were determined by flow cytometry on a PBMC aliquot from every donor. Library generation was performed with 5' RACE. The sample was run on an Illumina HiSeq 2500. A second roughly 6 to 11 cycle PCR used a sample-barcoded 5' primer and a J-beta primer mix. Each TCR beta cDNA molecule received a unique molecular identifier from a template-switch 5' adaptor carrying 12 random nucleotides. Each sample yielded at least 3 million CDR3-containing paired-end reads. First-strand cDNA was synthesized from all RNA with the Mint cDNA synthesis kit, primed by a TRBC-specific oligonucleotide. All cDNA was treated with uracil-DNA glycosylase and then went through a first 18-cycle PCR with the universal primers M1SS and BC2_uni_R. Turning to the authors' computational methods: Each sample was normalized by randomly selecting 1 million high-quality reads, each carrying a distinct molecular identifier. Instead of being binned into consensus sequences, reads that shared molecular identifiers were thrown out. MiTCR, run with a Q25 quality threshold and the strictest error-elimination algorithm, handled CDR3 identification, clonotype clustering and error correction. Lower-bound total TCR beta diversity was estimated with a nonparametric unseen species model using Euler transformation. TCRdb itself trimmed the public reads at Q25 with fastp, ran MiXCR and retained productive beta chains. Identical CDR3 protein sequences are pooled into one entry, listed with their most common genes and DNA. The V and J calls were determined by TCRdb, not by the authors. In this sample the table shows 600,000 to 900,000 distinct CDR3 sequences, around 25% of which occur a single time. 3% of the sample goes to the ten largest clones.

Notes on this clonotype: Its binding antigen is unknown. One end of the junction does not line up with germline, which may come from a read error.

These data also featured in a second study, about T cells of mothers and their children. From the second report: Nine systemically healthy Caucasian individuals, comprising three mothers and their six children, were included as donors. cDNA synthesis used all of the extracted RNA, with roughly 1.5 ug of RNA in each 15 ul reaction. In the second PCR, the M1S primer introduced both the sample barcodes and 2-4 random nucleotides. Over 9 million TCR beta CDR3 reads came from each mother, compared with a few million reads from each child. In both related and unrelated pairs, thymic selection shapes the output of TCR recombination in a similar way, with inherited differences having only a minor effect. Related mother-child pairs always showed normalized repertoire overlap that was slightly higher than in unrelated mother-child pairs, though the difference was never significant. No persistent microchimeric T cell clones were detected, at a sensitivity of roughly 96 clones per million clonotypes. Deep NGS was used in the study to compare the TCR beta repertoires of mothers and children and to look for features that separate related mother-child pairs from unrelated individuals. The mean age was roughly 36 +/- 4 years for the mothers and about 12 +/- 4 years for the children. After adapter ligation with NEBNext reagents, the libraries were sequenced on Illumina HiSeq 2000 with 100+100 nt paired-end reads. To prevent cross-contamination, the mother and child libraries were prepared one month apart and sequenced in separate runs. Between roughly 450,000 and 2,000,000 distinct TCR beta clonotypes were identified per donor. Naive TCR beta clonotypes were estimated from low-frequency clonotypes matched to each donor's FACS-determined naive share, without sorting.

Sequenced sample: blood. This sequence uses TRBV29-1 and TRBJ1-2; a tentative D call is TRBD1 (5 bases match). The source of this sequence is a boy between 10 and 17 years old in good health. CDR3 region: CSAEDETAFRYTF. The nucleotide sequence is TGCAGCGCTGAAGATGAGACAGCTTTTCGCTACACCTTC.